There are a few counts of the clone carrying this T cell receptor beta chain. No antigen is known for it. This entry belongs to a study of OX40 agonist ivuxolimab in advanced cancers. The overall study: 40% to 50% of patients had received prior checkpoint inhibitor therapy. Points from the study as a whole: Some patients who did not respond also had low normalized T-cell clonal expansion.

Libraries were prepared by immunoSEQ multiplex PCR; TCRdb keeps only in-frame clonotypes and omits some of them. The sample holds some 58,000 clones; around four fifths are singletons and the top ten take 3.7%. V was clipped by 7 bases and J by 5 bases, with 18 bases between them. CDR3 size: 16 residues. Germline values: CDR1 MDHEN, CDR2 SYDVKM. This receptor was taken from an adult with an advanced solid tumor such as melanoma, head and neck, liver or kidney cancer. V gene TRBV28 combines with J gene TRBJ2-6; no clear D gene. Sequences were derived from CD4+ or CD8+ T cells sorted from blood, sampled in a trial of the OX40 agonist ivuxolimab. The CDR3 nucleotides read TGTGCCAGCAAGATGGCTGACGAAGTCAGGGCCAACGTCCTGACTTTC. It encodes CASKMADEVRANVLTF.